Sequencing of this T cell receptor beta chain was carried out in a study of T cell repertoires in cytomegalovirus infection. Overall study findings and caveats: The response measured ex vivo was dominated by TCR beta clonotypes (HLA-C-restricted and CMV-specific).

TCRdb reprocessed the reads via MiXCR and lists one record per CDR3 protein. The sample carries 800,000 to 950,000 distinct CDR3 sequences, approximately 30% recorded once. This CDR3 is 14 amino acids long. Trimming took off 5 bases at V and 5 bases at J, with 15 bases between the two ends. Germline V CDR1 and CDR2: LNHDA, SQIVND (reference sequence). On this clonotype: What it binds is not known.

The material was cultured CD8+ T cells from PBMCs, obtained from culture after CMV antigen stimulation. The sequence derives from a human donor in good health (CMV status not recorded). Some clones in this sample may be carry-over from other donors' samples. The rearrangement links TRBV19 to TRBJ1-1; D possibly corresponds to TRBD1 (5 bases). The CDR3 region has the DNA TGTGCCAGTAGTTGGGGGGACCGCCGGACTGAAGCTTTCTTT. It codes for CASSWGDRRTEAFF.